This T cell receptor beta chain was captured by sequencing in a study of radiation and T cells in renal cell carcinoma. The study, taken as a whole, reports: From baseline, blood top tumor clonotypes peaked at 2 weeks post-radiation.

Method: immunoSEQ multiplex PCR; TCRdb's copy keeps in-frame clones and lacks some. This table has about 86,000 clones, around 85% appearing once. In regard to this clone: Its antigen is not identified.

Trimming shortened V by 1 base and J by 13 bases, and 14 bases separated the two germline ends. Germline CDR1 and CDR2: SGHTA and FQGNSA. CDR3 size: 14 residues. The time point here: blood 4 weeks post-SBRT, at nephrectomy. Treatment noted: 15 Gy SBRT to primary tumor, nephrectomy 4 weeks later. Nephrectomy followed 15 Gy stereotactic body radiation by 4 weeks. This TCR derives from a man aged 50 or older with renal cell carcinoma. V gene TRBV7-2 combines with J gene TRBJ1-6, with D unclear. The sequences come from blood, collected from a patient whose treatment included radiotherapy and nephrectomy. In DNA, the CDR3 is TGTGCCAGCAGCTTAGTTCTCATGCCCGAGCCCCTCCACTTT. This codes for CASSLVLMPEPLHF.